This T cell receptor beta chain is from a study of early T cells in non-severe SARS-CoV-2 infection. Turning to the study itself: The sequenced material was bulk RNA from unsorted whole blood, and its chains were unpaired. Points from the study as a whole: Sequences matched to VDJdb favored anti-spike CD8 responses, while private and CD4 specificities were missed.

Individually, cDNA molecules had unique molecular identifiers attached to them. TCRdb ran MiXCR on the 5' RACE reads and lists one entry per CDR3 protein. The sample holds tens of thousands of distinct CDR3 sequences, over 8.5% seen once. This clonotype was counted ten times or more. As yet, its antigen is unknown. The CDR3 contains 12 residues. V dropped 3 bases and J dropped 6 bases, with 10 bases sitting between them. Germline CDR1 and CDR2: SQVTM and ANQGSEA. The chain joins TRBV29-1 to TRBJ2-3; D is uncertain. Material: whole blood. The source is an adult who was a healthcare worker with PCR-confirmed SARS-CoV-2 infection or an uninfected control (not recorded which). CDR3 sequence: CSVDYSADTQYF. CDR3 DNA sequence: TGCAGCGTTGATTACTCCGCTGATACGCAGTATTTT.